These 21 T cell receptor beta chains originate from one sample sequenced in a study of OX40 agonist ivuxolimab in advanced cancers. The protocol was immunoSEQ multiplex PCR, while the TCRdb copy is restricted to in-frame clones and leaves out a portion. The sample has around 50,000 clones; 80% to 95% are singletons. Sequences were derived from CD4+ or CD8+ T cells sorted from blood, sampled in a trial of the OX40 agonist ivuxolimab. The receptors derive from an adult with an advanced solid tumor such as melanoma, head and neck, liver or kidney cancer.

V is TRBV28 and J is TRBJ1-2, with 8 bases matching TRBD1. V gave up 2 bases and J gave up 2 bases; unmatched junction bases: 4. The CDR3 is 15 residues long. Germline values: CDR1 MDHEN, CDR2 SYDVKM. The CDR3 spells CASSLRDRLNYGYTF. CDR3 DNA sequence: TGTGCCAGCAGTTTACGGGACAGGCTGAACTATGGCTACACCTTC.

CDR3 nucleotides: TGTGCCAGTAGCAACCGGGACAGCCATCAGCCCCAGCATTTT. Protein sequence: CASSNRDSHQPQHF. The J gene is TRBJ1-5, the V gene TRBV19; 7 bases align to TRBD1. V gave up 6 bases and J gave up 5 bases; unmatched junction bases: 7. Germline loops: CDR1 LNHDA, CDR2 SQIVND (reference sequence). This CDR3 spans 14 amino acids.

The chain uses TRBV28 and TRBJ1-3; D ambiguous. V lost 2 bases and J 0 bases, leaving 26 bases between the germline ends. There are 21 residues in the CDR3. Germline V gene data show CDR1 as MDHEN and CDR2 as SYDVKM. The CDR3 loop reads CASSLGQRLYIDPSSGNTIYF. The CDR3 DNA reads TGTGCCAGCAGTTTAGGCCAAAGGTTATACATTGATCCAAGCTCTGGAAACACCATATATTTT.

This clone was found once. The chain links TRBV6-4 to TRBJ1-2; D might be TRBD1 (5 bases). The germline gives CDR1 MRHNA, CDR2 SNTAGT. Trimming left V 5 bases short and J 4 bases short, with 14 bases between. There are 14 residues in the CDR3. DNA for the CDR3: TGTGCCAGCAGTTGGGGACGGCGGGCCTATGGCTACACCTTC. It specifies CASSWGRRAYGYTF.

The V gene is TRBV6-4, the J gene TRBJ1-1, with TRBD1 matching 9 bases. The CDR3 is 15 amino acids. Germline trimming cut 6 bases from V and 4 bases from J; bases unmatched to any gene: 9. The germline CDR1 and CDR2 sequences are MRHNA and SNTAGT. In nucleotides, the CDR3 is TGTGCCAGCAGGCCCGGGACAGGGTCTAGCACTGAAGCTTTCTTT. Translated, it gives CASRPGTGSSTEAFF.

The chain joins TRBV20-1 to TRBJ1-2; a possible D gene is TRBD1 (5 bases). Trimming removed 0 bases at V and 6 bases at J, with 5 bases between. CDR3 length: 11 amino acids. Germline V CDR1 and CDR2: DFQATT, SNEGSKA (reference sequence). CDR3 bases: TGCAGTGCTAGAGAGGGGGATGGCTACACCTTC. Protein: CSAREGDGYTF.

The chain links TRBV6-1 to TRBJ1-2; maybe TRBD1 (6 bases). This CDR3 spans 12 amino acids. The V end was cut by 5 bases, the J end by 8 bases, with 12 bases between. Germline-derived CDR1 and CDR2 are MNHNS and SASEGT. DNA of the CDR3: TGTGCCAGCAGTTCCGAGGGGGGGGGCTACACCTTC. Protein sequence: CASSSEGGGYTF.

In its sample, this clone was seen once. The CDR3 DNA follows: TGTGCCAGCAGCTTAGGGCCACCCTGGTACAGGGATAGCATTCAGTACTTC. Residues: CASSLGPPWYRDSIQYF. V usage is TRBV11-2 and J usage is TRBJ2-4, with D possibly matching TRBD1 (6 bases). Per the germline V gene, CDR1 is SGHAT and CDR2 is FQNNGV. The CDR3 runs to 17 residues. Trimming removed 1 base at V and 9 bases at J, with 22 bases between.

Regarding this clone: Lacking the conserved final phenylalanine or tryptophan, this CDR3 likely reflects a read error. The chain employs TRBV5-1 and TRBJ1-2, with TRBD1 matching 8 bases. V shed 3 bases, J shed 8 bases, and the junction held 12 bases outside the gene matches. CDR1 and CDR2 from the germline V gene are SGHRS and YFSETQ. The CDR3 extends over 15 amino acids. The CDR3 DNA reads as TGCGCCAGCAGCTACCGGACAGGGACTATGGACGGCTACACCCTC. It is translated as CASSYRTGTMDGYTL.

V and J are TRBV6-6 and TRBJ2-1; the D gene could be TRBD1 or TRBD2 (5 bases each). Trimming removed 8 bases at V and 5 bases at J, with 19 bases between. In germline, CDR1 is MNHNY, CDR2 SVGAGI (reference sequence). The CDR3 consists of 15 residues. The CDR3 bases are TGTGCCAGCCTGCCCAGGGAGATGGCACACAATGAGCAGTTCTTC. This sequence encodes CASLPREMAHNEQFF.

The CDR3 DNA sequence: TGTGCCAGCAGCCGACATGGGGGTCCCGGGGAGCTGTTTTTT. It specifies CASSRHGGPGELFF. This sequence joins TRBV6-6 and TRBJ2-2; the D call may be TRBD1 or TRBD2 (5 bases each). The V gene's germline CDR1 is MNHNY and CDR2 SVGAGI (reference sequence). The CDR3 consists of 14 residues. Deletions cut 6 bases from V and 6 bases from J, with 14 bases between.

This chain uses TRBV6-5 with TRBJ2-3; 10 nucleotides line up with TRBD2. There are 15 residues in the CDR3. V lost 2 bases to trimming and J lost 3 bases; unmatched junction nucleotides: 2. Germline-derived CDR1 and CDR2 are MNHEY and SVGAGI. The CDR3 nucleotides read TGTGCCAGCAGTTACGGTAGCGGGAGGACAGATACGCAGTATTTT. This sequence encodes CASSYGSGRTDTQYF.

V usage is TRBV18 and J usage is TRBJ2-3, with 10 bases lining up with TRBD2. After removal of 1 base from V and 6 bases from J, the junction contained 4 bases not matched to a gene. This CDR3 region has 15 residues. Germline lookup yields CDR1 KGHSH and CDR2 LQKENI. CDR3 amino acids: CASSPLAGGGDTQYF. CDR3 nucleotide sequence: TGTGCCAGCTCACCACTAGCGGGGGGTGGTGATACGCAGTATTTT.

The chain couples TRBV15 to TRBJ1-5; tentatively, D is TRBD1 (6 bases). This CDR3 has 15 amino acids. Germline-derived CDR1 and CDR2 are LNHNV and YYDKDF (reference sequence). V was pared by 3 bases and J by 2 bases, with 11 bases between. This chain's CDR3 is CATSRGAGGNQPQHF. The CDR3 DNA reads TGTGCCACCAGCAGGGGGGCAGGGGGCAATCAGCCCCAGCATTTT.

The CDR3 DNA sequence: TGTGCCAGCAGTGAAGAGGCTGGTGAGCAGTTCTTC. Its translation is CASSEEAGEQFF. The gene calls are TRBV2 and TRBJ2-1; no definite D call. Trimming removed 1 base at V and 9 bases at J, with 7 bases between. Germline V gene data show CDR1 as SNHLY and CDR2 as FYNNEI. CDR3 size: 12 residues.

The chain uses TRBV5-1 and TRBJ1-1; D is perhaps TRBD1 (5 bases). The CDR3 extends over 15 amino acids. Germline V gene lookup returns CDR1 SGHRS and CDR2 YFSETQ. V was pared by 4 bases and J by 4 bases, with 17 bases between. As DNA, the CDR3 is TGCGCCAGCAGCCTTTTACCCTCAGGGACCACTGAAGCTTTCTTT. Translation: CASSLLPSGTTEAFF.

This chain connects TRBV19 to TRBJ2-1, with D perhaps TRBD1 (5 bases). Germline assignment: CDR1 LNHDA and CDR2 SQIVND (reference sequence). Trimming left V 4 bases short and J 9 bases short, with 13 bases between. There are 13 residues in the CDR3. The CDR3 bases are TGTGCCAGTAGTACAACACCACAGGTTGAGCAGTTCTTC. It is translated as CASSTTPQVEQFF.

The CDR3 region is CASSAYTGDQPQHF. The CDR3 DNA is TGTGCCAGCAGCGCTTACACAGGGGATCAGCCCCAGCATTTT. The rearrangement uses TRBV2 and TRBJ1-5; 7 nucleotides align to TRBD1. There are 14 residues in the CDR3. The junction had 7 bases not matched to a gene; V was cut back by 6 bases and J by 5 bases. The germline V gene has CDR1 SNHLY and CDR2 FYNNEI.

Details on this clone: One end of the junction fails to match germline, which may point to a read error. V gene TRBV6-1 combines with J gene TRBJ1-1; TRBD1 is a possible D gene (5 bases). Germline V gene data show CDR1 as MNHNS and CDR2 as SASEGT. The CDR3 covers 16 residues. CDR3 in DNA: TGTGCCATCAGTGAAGACAGTCTTGGAGCGGATTCTGAAGCTTTCTTT. This translates into CAISEDSLGADSEAFF.

The rearrangement links TRBV20-1 to TRBJ2-1, with TRBD2 as a possible D gene (5 bases). The CDR3 covers 8 residues. Trimming took 6 bases from V and 15 from J, leaving 9 bases between them. Germline assignment: CDR1 DFQATT and CDR2 SNEGSKA (reference sequence). CDR3 in DNA: TGCAGTGCCGGGGAAAGGTTCTTC. Translated: CSAGERFF.

The V call is TRBV6-1, the J call TRBJ2-1, with 7 bases identical to TRBD1. This CDR3 contains 13 residues. V lost 7 bases, J lost 7 bases, and 7 bases stayed unmatched. Germline CDR1 reads MNHNS; CDR2 reads SASEGT. CDR3: CASILGGGNEQFF. The DNA of the CDR3 is TGTGCCAGCATTTTAGGGGGCGGGAATGAGCAGTTCTTC.